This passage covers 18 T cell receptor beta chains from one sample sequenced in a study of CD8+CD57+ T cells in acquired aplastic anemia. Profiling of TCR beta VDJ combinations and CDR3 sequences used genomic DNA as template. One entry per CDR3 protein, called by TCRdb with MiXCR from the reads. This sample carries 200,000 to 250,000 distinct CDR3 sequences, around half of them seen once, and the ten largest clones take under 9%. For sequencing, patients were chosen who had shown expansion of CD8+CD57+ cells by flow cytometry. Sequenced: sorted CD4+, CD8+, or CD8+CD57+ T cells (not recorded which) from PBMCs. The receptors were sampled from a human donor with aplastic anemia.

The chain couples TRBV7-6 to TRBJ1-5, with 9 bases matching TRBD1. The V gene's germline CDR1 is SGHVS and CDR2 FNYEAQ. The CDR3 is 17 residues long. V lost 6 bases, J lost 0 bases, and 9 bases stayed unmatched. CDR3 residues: CASSMTGGQSSNQPQHF. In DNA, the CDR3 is TGTGCCAGCAGTATGACAGGGGGACAGAGTAGCAATCAGCCCCAGCATTTT.

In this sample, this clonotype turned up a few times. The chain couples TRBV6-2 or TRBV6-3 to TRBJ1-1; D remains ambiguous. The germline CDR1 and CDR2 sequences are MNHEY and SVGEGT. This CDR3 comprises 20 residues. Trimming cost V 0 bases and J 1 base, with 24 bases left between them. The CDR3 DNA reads TGTGCCAGCAGTTACTCACCAAGAACTATAGGCAGGCTTGCGAACACTGAAGCTTTCTTT. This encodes CASSYSPRTIGRLANTEAFF.

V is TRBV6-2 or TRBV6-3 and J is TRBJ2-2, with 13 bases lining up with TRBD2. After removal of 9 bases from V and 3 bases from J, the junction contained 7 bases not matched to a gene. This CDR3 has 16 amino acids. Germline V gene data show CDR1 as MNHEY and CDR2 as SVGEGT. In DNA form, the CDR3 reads TGTGCCAGTTCGACTAGCGGGGGGATGGACACCGGGGAGCTGTTTTTT. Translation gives CASSTSGGMDTGELFF.

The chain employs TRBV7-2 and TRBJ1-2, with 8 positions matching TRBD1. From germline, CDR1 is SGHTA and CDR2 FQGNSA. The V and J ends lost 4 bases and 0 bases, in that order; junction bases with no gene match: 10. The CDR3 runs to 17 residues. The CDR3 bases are TGTGCCAGCAGCTCAGGGACGGACAGGGAGACTAACTATGGCTACACCTTC. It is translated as CASSSGTDRETNYGYTF.

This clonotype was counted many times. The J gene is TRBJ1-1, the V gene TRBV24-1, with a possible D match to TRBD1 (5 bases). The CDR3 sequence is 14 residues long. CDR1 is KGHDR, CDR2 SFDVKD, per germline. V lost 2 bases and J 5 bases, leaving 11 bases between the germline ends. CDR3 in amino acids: CATSDSGTGTEAFF. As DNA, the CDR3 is TGTGCCACCAGTGATTCAGGGACGGGAACTGAAGCTTTCTTT.

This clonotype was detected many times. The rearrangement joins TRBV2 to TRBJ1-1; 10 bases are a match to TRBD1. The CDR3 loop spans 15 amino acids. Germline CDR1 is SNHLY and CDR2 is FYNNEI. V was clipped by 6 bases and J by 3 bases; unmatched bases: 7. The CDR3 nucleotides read TGTGCCAGCAGCTTTCCGGGACAGGGGTACACTGAAGCTTTCTTT. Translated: CASSFPGQGYTEAFF.

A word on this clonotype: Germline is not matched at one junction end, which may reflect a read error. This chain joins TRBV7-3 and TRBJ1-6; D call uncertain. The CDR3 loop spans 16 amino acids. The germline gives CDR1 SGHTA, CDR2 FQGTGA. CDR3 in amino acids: CASSRGPAAYNSPPHF. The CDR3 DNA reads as TGTGCCAGCAGTCGAGGCCCGGCGGCCTATAATTCACCCCCCCACTTT.

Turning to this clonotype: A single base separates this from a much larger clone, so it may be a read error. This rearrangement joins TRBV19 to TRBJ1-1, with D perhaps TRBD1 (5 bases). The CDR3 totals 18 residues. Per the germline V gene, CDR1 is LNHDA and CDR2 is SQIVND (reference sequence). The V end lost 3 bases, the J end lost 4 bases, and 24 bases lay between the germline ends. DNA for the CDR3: TGTGCCAGTAGTATTAGATGGGGGGAGGGGAGAACGTCCACTGAAGCTTTCTTT. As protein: CASSIRWGEGRTSTEAFF. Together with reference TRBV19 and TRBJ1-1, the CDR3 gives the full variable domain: DGGITQSPKYLFRKEGQNVTLSCEQNLNHDAMYWYRQDPGQGLRLIYYSQIVNDFQKGDIAEGYSVSREKKESFPLTVTSAQKNPTAFYLCASSIRWGEGRTSTEAFFGQGTRLTVV.

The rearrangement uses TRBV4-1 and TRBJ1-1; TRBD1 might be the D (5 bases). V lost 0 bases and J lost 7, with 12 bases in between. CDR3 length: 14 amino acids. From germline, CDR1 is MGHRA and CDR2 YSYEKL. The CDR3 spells CASSQDGVGDEAFF. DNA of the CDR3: TGCGCCAGCAGCCAAGACGGCGTGGGGGATGAAGCTTTCTTT.

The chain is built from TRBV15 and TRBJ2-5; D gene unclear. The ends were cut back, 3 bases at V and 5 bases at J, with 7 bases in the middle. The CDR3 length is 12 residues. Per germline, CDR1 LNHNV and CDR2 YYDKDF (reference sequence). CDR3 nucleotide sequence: TGTGCCACCAGCAGTGATGGGGAGACCCAGTACTTC. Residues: CATSSDGETQYF. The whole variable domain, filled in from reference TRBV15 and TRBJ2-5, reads DAMVIQNPRYQVTQFGKPVTLSCSQTLNHNVMYWYQQKSSQAPKLLFHYYDKDFNNEADTPDNFQSRRPNTSFCFLDIRSPGLGDTAMYLCATSSDGETQYFGPGTRLLVL.

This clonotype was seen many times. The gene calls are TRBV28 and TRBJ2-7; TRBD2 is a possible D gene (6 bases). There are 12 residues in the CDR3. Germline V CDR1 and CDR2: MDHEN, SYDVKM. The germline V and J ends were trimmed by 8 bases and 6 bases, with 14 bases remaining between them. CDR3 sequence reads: CASAWGVSEQYF. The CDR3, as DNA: TGTGCCAGCGCCTGGGGGGTGAGCGAGCAGTACTTC.

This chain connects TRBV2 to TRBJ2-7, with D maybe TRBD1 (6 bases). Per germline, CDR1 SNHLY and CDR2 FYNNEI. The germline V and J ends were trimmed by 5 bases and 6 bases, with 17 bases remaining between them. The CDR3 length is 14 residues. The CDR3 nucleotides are TGTGCCAGCAGTTTAGGCCAGGGGCTTAGCGAGCAGTACTTC. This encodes CASSLGQGLSEQYF.

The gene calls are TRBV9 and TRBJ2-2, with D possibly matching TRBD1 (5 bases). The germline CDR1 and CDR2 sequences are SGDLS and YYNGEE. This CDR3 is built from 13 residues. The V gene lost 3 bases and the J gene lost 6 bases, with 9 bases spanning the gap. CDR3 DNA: TGTGCCAGCAGCGATAGGGGATCCGGGGAGCTGTTTTTT. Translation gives CASSDRGSGELFF.

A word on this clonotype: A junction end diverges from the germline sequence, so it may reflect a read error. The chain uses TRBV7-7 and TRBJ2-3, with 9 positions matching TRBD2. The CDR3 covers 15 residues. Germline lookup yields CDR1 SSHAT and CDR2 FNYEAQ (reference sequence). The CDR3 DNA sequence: TGTGCTAGCAGCTTAAAAGCGGGAGGTACAGATACGCAGTATTTT. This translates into CASSLKAGGTDTQYF.

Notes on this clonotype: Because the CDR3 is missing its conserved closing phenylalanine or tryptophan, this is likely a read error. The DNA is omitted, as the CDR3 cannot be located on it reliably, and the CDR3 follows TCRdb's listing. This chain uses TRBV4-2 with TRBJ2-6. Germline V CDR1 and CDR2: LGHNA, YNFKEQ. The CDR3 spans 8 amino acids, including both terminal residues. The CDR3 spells CASSPQTS.

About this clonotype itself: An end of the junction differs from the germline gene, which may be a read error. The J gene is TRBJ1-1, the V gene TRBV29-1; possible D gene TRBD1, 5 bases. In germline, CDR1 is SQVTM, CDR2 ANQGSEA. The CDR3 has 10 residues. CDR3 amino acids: CSAEDTEASF. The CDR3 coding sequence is TGCAGCGCCGAGGACACTGAAGCTTCCTTT.

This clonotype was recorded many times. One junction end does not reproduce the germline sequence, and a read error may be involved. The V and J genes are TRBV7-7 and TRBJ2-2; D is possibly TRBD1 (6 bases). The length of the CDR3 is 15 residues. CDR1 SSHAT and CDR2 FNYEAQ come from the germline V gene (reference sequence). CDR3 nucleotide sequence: TGTGCTAGCAGCTTAGGGACACAGCTTACCGGGGAGCTGTTTTTT. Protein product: CASSLGTQLTGELFF.

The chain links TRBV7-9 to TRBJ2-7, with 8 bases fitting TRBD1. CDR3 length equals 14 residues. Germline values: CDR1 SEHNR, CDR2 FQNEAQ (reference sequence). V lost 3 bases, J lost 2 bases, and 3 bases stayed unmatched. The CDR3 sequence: CASSLGQAPYEQYF. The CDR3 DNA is TGTGCCAGCAGCTTGGGACAGGCCCCCTACGAGCAGTACTTC.